The TCR beta chain described here comes from a study of Tregs in tolerant kidney transplant recipients (dated by TCRdb to the late 2010s). General notes on the study: Before combined kidney and bone marrow transplantation, this study identified donor-specific regulatory T cells using TCRbeta sequencing and then followed those same cells after transplant.

For TCRbeta CDR3 sequencing, genomic DNA from the sorted cells was extracted using the QIAGEN DNeasy Blood and Tissue Kit. High-throughput TCRbeta CDR3 sequencing was carried out commercially through immunoSEQ, with PCR amplification with bias correction and internal controls included. Under the source paper's analysis protocol: Unique productive TCRbeta sequences were defined by CDR3 nucleotide sequence where primers matched, otherwise by CDR3 amino acid sequence with Vbeta and Jbeta genes. Sorting error was corrected by removing sequences shared between sorted populations at a frequency ratio of 2:1 or less, and the remaining shared sequences were assigned to the higher population. A sequence counted as donor-reactive if, in CFSE-low cells, the sequence had a frequency of at least 0.01% and was expanded at least 5-fold compared with unstimulated cells. Jensen-Shannon divergence, calculated on the top 100 TCRbeta sequences ranked by frequency, was used to quantify repertoire divergence. When a sample had multiple sequencing runs, each run was corrected for sorting error separately and the runs were then pooled. TCRdb stores this immuneACCESS table with in-frame sequences only. Part of the clones is absent; in the studies checked, under half of the shortfall reflects unresolved V genes, and no reason is known for the rest. V, J and clone size are taken as reported in that table, and D and trimming were inferred from the DNA itself. For this sample the table gives 50,000 to 55,000 clones, of which approximately 90% were detected only once. Around 15% of the sample comes from the top ten.

The transplants used related donors with nonmyeloablative bone marrow transplantation, and mixed chimerism in the human trials was transient. Thawed PBMCs were FACS-sorted into unstimulated Tregs (CD4+CD25+CD127-), CD4+ non-Tregs (CD4+CD25-), CD4 cells and CD8 cells. A few combined kidney and bone marrow transplant recipients from the ITN036ST trial were included as patients, and samples were available only from these trial subjects. Healthy control blood was processed to PBMCs with a Ficoll density gradient and then cryopreserved, whereas patient PBMCs were collected both before and after transplant. Paper-wide results and their limitations: Expanding Tregs with activated donor B cells appeared to identify the most biologically relevant and donor-specific TCRbeta repertoire. The study was constrained by small patient numbers, and validation of the findings is required in larger populations and under other immunosuppression protocols. Because the PCR primers were changed over time for some patients, nucleotide-level comparison could not be performed across the samples from those patients. Donor-specific Treg expansion was found to exceed global Treg expansion in tolerant patients, suggesting antigen-driven rather than nonspecific expansion. Biological reproducibility was not examined directly, but technical replication error appeared to be minimal.

This clone has just one count. No cognate antigen has been identified for it. The sample holds no much larger clone one base away, and base qualities are not on file. The trim is 1 base for V and 5 bases for J, with a gap of 6 bases between the germline ends. The CDR3 covers 13 residues, taking in both the cysteine and the phenylalanine. Only the CDR3 portion is preserved as DNA: 39 bases, with reading frame beginning at the first base. The germline V gene gives CDR1 as SGHDT and CDR2 as YYEEEE. This sequence was found in a human patient who received a combined kidney and bone marrow transplant. Once a transplant has taken place, some T cells may be donor derived. Sequenced here: CD8+ T cells from blood (PBMCs), sampled 24 months after the transplant. This sequence uses TRBV5-6 and TRBJ2-2, with the D gene not clear enough to name. The DNA sequence is as follows: TGTGCCAGCAGCTTGTGGCCTACCGGGGAGCTGTTTTTT. It translates to CASSLWPTGELFF. Reference TRBV5-6 and TRBJ2-2 proteins supply the regions before and after the CDR3; the full variable domain is: DAGVTQSPTHLIKTRGQQVTLRCSPKSGHDTVSWYQQALGQGPQFIFQYYEEEERQRGNFPDRFSGHQFPNYSSELNVNALLLGDSALYLCASSLWPTGELFFGEGSRLTVL.